The subject of this entry is one TCR beta chain. Its antigen is unknown. Assay used: immunoSEQ multiplex PCR; TCRdb lists only in-frame clones, some missing. The table records roughly 36,000 clones, less than 90% of them present only once. CDR3 length equals 14 residues. V lost 6 bases to trimming and J lost 9 bases, with 15 bases between them. The V gene's germline CDR1 is SGHTA and CDR2 FQGNSA. These data are taken from a study of T cell responses to AZD1222 COVID-19 vaccine. Study context: Pooled in the analysis were second doses at about 4 or about 12 weeks. The study, taken as a whole, reports: A rise in Spike-specific TCR breadth and depth followed two AZD1222 doses. At 160-218 and 743-854, vaccine-associated CD4 TCRs were dominant, and they spanned spike. Targeting of unmutated variant regions was reportedly seen in nearly half of spike-specific TCRs.

The material was peripheral blood, obtained on day 0 of AZD1222 vaccination. The chain is built from TRBV7-2 and TRBJ1-6; D might be TRBD1 (6 bases). This sequence was found in an adult in good health. CDR3 protein: CASSYQQGTSPLHF. CDR3 coding DNA: TGTGCCAGCAGTTACCAACAGGGTACTTCACCCCTCCACTTT.